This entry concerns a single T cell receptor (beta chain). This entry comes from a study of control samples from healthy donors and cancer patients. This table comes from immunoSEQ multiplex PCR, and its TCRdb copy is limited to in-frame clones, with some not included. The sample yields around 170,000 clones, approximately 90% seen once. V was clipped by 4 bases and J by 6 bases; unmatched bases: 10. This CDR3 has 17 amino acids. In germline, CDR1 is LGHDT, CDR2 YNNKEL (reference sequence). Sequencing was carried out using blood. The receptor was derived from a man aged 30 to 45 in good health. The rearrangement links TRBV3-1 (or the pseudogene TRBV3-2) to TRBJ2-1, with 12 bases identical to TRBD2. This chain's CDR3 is CASSPRRLAGAGNEQFF. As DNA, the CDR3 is TGTGCCAGCAGCCCCCGTAGACTAGCGGGAGCTGGCAATGAGCAGTTCTTC.